The next 32 T cell receptor beta chains were all read from a single sample in a study of T cell responses to AZD1222 COVID-19 vaccine. Generated by immunoSEQ multiplex PCR, the TCRdb table keeps only in-frame clones and is missing some. The profile shows 120,000 or so clones, around 93% of them singletons. The material sequenced was peripheral blood, taken on day 0 of AZD1222 vaccination. These receptors were collected from an adult in good health.

The chain has TRBV5-1 and TRBJ2-1; D is unresolved. The CDR3 spans 15 residues. The germline V and J ends were trimmed by 1 base and 1 base, with 9 bases remaining between them. Germline V gene data show CDR1 as SGHRS and CDR2 as YFSETQ. This CDR3 is CASSLTDPSYNEQFF. DNA for the CDR3: TGCGCCAGCAGCTTGACGGACCCGTCCTACAATGAGCAGTTCTTC.

This clone was counted once. The chain couples TRBV9 to TRBJ2-2, with 7 bases that match TRBD1. The length of the CDR3 is 17 residues. J gave up 0 bases and V 4 bases, and 9 bases lay outside the gene matches. Germline V gives CDR1 SGDLS, CDR2 YYNGEE. CDR3 in DNA: TGTGCCAGCAGCCCCTGGACAGGTGACACGAACACCGGGGAGCTGTTTTTT. Protein product: CASSPWTGDTNTGELFF.

The chain recombines TRBV10-3 with TRBJ1-2; a possible D gene is TRBD1 (5 bases). Germline CDR1 is ENHRY and CDR2 is SYGVKD. The CDR3 is made up of 13 amino acids. Trimming removed 8 bases at V and 0 bases at J, with 10 bases between. The CDR3 DNA follows: TGTGCCATCCGGGGCGGTTCTAACTATGGCTACACCTTC. It encodes CAIRGGSNYGYTF.

This clone is a singleton in its sample. The rearrangement joins TRBV9 to TRBJ1-4; D gene ambiguous. This CDR3 is built from 14 residues. Trimming took 4 bases from V and 8 from J, leaving 15 bases between them. Germline V gene lookup returns CDR1 SGDLS and CDR2 YYNGEE. The CDR3 coding sequence is TGTGCCAGCAGCCAGACCCACACCGGGGAAAAACTGTTTTTT. This codes for CASSQTHTGEKLFF.

The chain carries TRBV28 and TRBJ2-7, with TRBD2 as a possible D gene (6 bases). The CDR3 totals 15 residues. Germline CDR1 reads MDHEN; CDR2 reads SYDVKM. Trimming removed 5 bases from V and 3 bases from J, with 17 bases in between. CDR3 DNA: TGTGCCAGCAGTCTCCTAGCGTCCAACTACTACGAGCAGTACTTC. Translation: CASSLLASNYYEQYF. The full variable domain, in which reference TRBV28 and TRBJ2-7 provide the parts outside the CDR3, is DVKVTQSSRYLVKRTGEKVFLECVQDMDHENMFWYRQDPGLGLRLIYFSYDVKMKEKGDIPEGYSVSREKKERFSLILESASTNQTSMYLCASSLLASNYYEQYFGPGTRLTVT.

This clone was recorded once. The V gene is TRBV3-1 (or the pseudogene TRBV3-2), the J gene TRBJ1-4; D is possibly TRBD1 (5 bases). Trimming shortened V by 6 bases and J by 7 bases, and 15 bases separated the two germline ends. The length of the CDR3 is 14 residues. Germline assignment: CDR1 LGHDT and CDR2 YNNKEL (reference sequence). CDR3 DNA: TGTGCCAGCAGGGGGCGCGGAGTTATTGAAAAACTGTTTTTT. Translating gives CASRGRGVIEKLFF.

This chain joins TRBV6-4 and TRBJ2-5; D gene uncertain. The V gene's germline CDR1 is MRHNA and CDR2 SNTAGT. The germline V and J ends were trimmed by 0 bases and 0 bases, with 8 bases remaining between them. The CDR3 covers 15 residues. This CDR3 reads CASSDSTHYQETQYF. Here the CDR3 DNA reads TGTGCCAGCAGTGACTCGACACATTACCAAGAGACCCAGTACTTC.

V is TRBV7-2 and J is TRBJ1-1, with 7 bases fitting TRBD1. Germline CDR1 is SGHTA and CDR2 is FQGNSA. The length of the CDR3 is 15 residues. Trimming removed 0 bases from V and 5 bases from J; junction bases left unmatched: 6. The CDR3 here is CASSLAIGGWTEAFF. CDR3 DNA sequence: TGTGCCAGCAGCTTAGCGATAGGGGGCTGGACTGAAGCTTTCTTT.

The chain is built from TRBV4-1 and TRBJ1-5; D might be TRBD1 (5 bases). This CDR3 region has 14 residues. V lost 3 bases, J lost 4 bases, and 10 bases lay in between. Germline assignment: CDR1 MGHRA and CDR2 YSYEKL. The CDR3 sequence is CASSHLTENQPQHF. In DNA, the CDR3 is TGCGCCAGCAGCCACCTGACAGAGAATCAGCCCCAGCATTTT.

Comment on this clone: The same CDR3 can be traced to other DNA sequences in this sample. The gene calls are TRBV3-1 (or the pseudogene TRBV3-2) and TRBJ1-1; possible D gene TRBD1, 5 bases. This CDR3 spans 13 amino acids. Looked up from germline, CDR1 is LGHDT and CDR2 is YNNKEL (reference sequence). Trimming took 0 bases from V and 4 from J, leaving 6 bases between them. The CDR3 DNA sequence: TGTGCCAGCAGCCAAGAGGGGGTCACTGAAGCTTTCTTT. As protein: CASSQEGVTEAFF.

The chain combines TRBV6-5 with TRBJ1-1; 10 bases align to TRBD1. Per the germline V gene, CDR1 is MNHEY and CDR2 is SVGAGI. The junction had 7 bases not matched to a gene; V was cut back by 10 bases and J by 5 bases. The CDR3 contains 13 residues. CDR3 in amino acids: CAIGTGVRTEAFF. The CDR3 bases are TGTGCCATAGGGACAGGGGTGCGAACTGAAGCTTTCTTT.

This chain uses TRBV7-8 with TRBJ2-1, with no clear D. V dropped 1 base and J dropped 14 bases, with 15 bases sitting between them. There are 13 residues in the CDR3. Germline CDR1 SGHVS, CDR2 FQNEAQ. Written as DNA, the CDR3 is TGTGCCAGCAGCTTAGAGGTAGGAGCTGGGGAGTTCTTC. Its translation: CASSLEVGAGEFF. The full variable domain, rest sourced from reference TRBV7-8 and TRBJ2-1, is GAGVSQSPRYKVAKRGQDVALRCDPISGHVSLFWYQQALGQGPEFLTYFQNEAQLDKSGLPSDRFFAERPEGSVSTLKIQRTQQEDSAVYLCASSLEVGAGEFFGPGTRLTVL.

The J gene is TRBJ1-3, the V gene TRBV13; D might be TRBD1 (5 bases). The V gene lost 2 bases and the J gene lost 0 bases, with 11 bases spanning the gap. The CDR3 runs to 16 residues. Germline V CDR1 and CDR2: PRHDT, FYEKMQ (reference sequence). The CDR3 sequence is CASSLYQGHSGNTIYF. The DNA of the CDR3 is TGTGCCAGCAGCTTATATCAGGGTCACTCTGGAAACACCATATATTTT.

The J gene is TRBJ2-3, the V gene TRBV7-2; D ambiguous. Germline CDR1 and CDR2: SGHTA and FQGNSA. The CDR3 covers 13 residues. V was clipped by 9 bases and J by 4 bases, with 14 bases between them. The CDR3 is CASSLIRADTQYF. For the CDR3, the DNA is TGTGCCAGTAGCCTGATACGCGCAGATACGCAGTATTTT.

The chain recombines TRBV4-1 with TRBJ2-7; 9 nucleotides line up with TRBD2. V gave up 3 bases and J gave up 4 bases; unmatched junction bases: 10. Germline loops: CDR1 MGHRA, CDR2 YSYEKL. This CDR3 region has 16 residues. CDR3 coding DNA: TGCGCCAGCAGCCATTACTTAGCGGGAGCCGTTTACGAGCAGTACTTC. The encoded protein is CASSHYLAGAVYEQYF.

This sequence joins TRBV6-1 and TRBJ1-3; maybe TRBD1 (5 bases). Trimming stripped 2 bases from V and 0 bases from J, with 5 bases between. Germline lookup yields CDR1 MNHNS and CDR2 SASEGT. This CDR3 contains 14 residues. The CDR3 coding sequence is TGTGCCAGCAGTGAACAGGGCTCTGGAAACACCATATATTTT. This codes for CASSEQGSGNTIYF.

This chain connects TRBV5-1 to TRBJ2-1; no clear D. V lost 0 bases and J 5 bases, leaving 12 bases between the germline ends. The CDR3 covers 15 residues. Germline CDR1 and CDR2: SGHRS and YFSETQ. CDR3 nucleotides: TGCGCCAGCAGCTTGGGGATGGGTCCCCACAATGAGCAGTTCTTC. Translated: CASSLGMGPHNEQFF.

J is TRBJ1-4 and V is TRBV2; D is ambiguous. This CDR3 is 14 amino acids long. Trimming took 7 bases from V and 0 from J, leaving 9 bases between them. Germline V CDR1 and CDR2: SNHLY, FYNNEI. The CDR3 nucleotides read TGTGCCAGCATGAGGGCAACAACTAATGAAAAACTGTTTTTT. Protein: CASMRATTNEKLFF.

V gene TRBV7-9 combines with J gene TRBJ2-2; D gene ambiguous. Between the trimmed V and J ends, which lost 6 bases and 6 bases, there was a span of 8 bases. The CDR3 runs to 12 residues. CDR1 is SEHNR, CDR2 FQNEAQ, per germline (reference sequence). CDR3 sequence (DNA): TGTGCCAGCAGTTACTTCCCCGGGGAGCTGTTTTTT. Amino acids: CASSYFPGELFF.

The chain is built from TRBV6-1 and TRBJ2-3; D is unclear. Per germline, CDR1 MNHNS and CDR2 SASEGT. With 2 bases removed from V and 2 bases from J, the gap between germline ends came to 11 bases. The CDR3 is 15 residues long. CDR3 in amino acids: CASSESIGYTDTQYF. CDR3 in DNA: TGTGCCAGCAGTGAAAGCATAGGTTACACAGATACGCAGTATTTT.

This chain uses TRBV28 with TRBJ2-3; TRBD2 matches 11 bases. Germline-derived CDR1 and CDR2 are MDHEN and SYDVKM. The CDR3 extends over 19 amino acids. V dropped 2 bases and J dropped 5; count of bases not matched to a gene: 15. CDR3 loop: CASSLRRTSGSPFGDTQYF. Here the CDR3 DNA reads TGTGCCAGCAGTTTACGCAGGACTAGCGGGTCTCCTTTTGGAGATACGCAGTATTTT.

This clone turned up a few times. This chain connects TRBV5-5 to TRBJ1-1; the D is unclear. Germline CDR1 is SGHKS and CDR2 is YYEKEE (reference sequence). The germline V and J ends were trimmed by 0 bases and 0 bases, with 12 bases remaining between them. This CDR3 has 16 amino acids. CDR3 sequence reads: CASSLVSTSMNTEAFF. The CDR3 DNA sequence: TGTGCCAGCAGCTTGGTTTCGACAAGTATGAACACTGAAGCTTTCTTT.

V usage is TRBV5-1 and J usage is TRBJ2-1; 9 nucleotides align to TRBD1. Looked up from germline, CDR1 is SGHRS and CDR2 is YFSETQ. Trimming cost V 1 base and J 6 bases; bases outside gene matches: 11. The CDR3 loop spans 17 amino acids. CDR3 protein: CASSLRGTGGSANEQFF. The CDR3 DNA reads as TGCGCCAGCAGCTTGAGGGGAACAGGGGGCTCGGCCAATGAGCAGTTCTTC.

The rearrangement uses TRBV28 and TRBJ1-2; TRBD1 aligns across 9 bases. The CDR3 has 15 amino acids. Trimming at V came to 4 bases and at J to 3 bases, leaving 6 bases not matched to a gene. CDR1 is MDHEN, CDR2 SYDVKM, per germline. CDR3 nucleotides: TGTGCCAGCAGTTGGGGGGACAGGGCTCACTATGGCTACACCTTC. It specifies CASSWGDRAHYGYTF.

The gene calls are TRBV10-3 and TRBJ2-1; possibly TRBD2 for D (5 bases). Germline CDR1 reads ENHRY; CDR2 reads SYGVKD. The V gene lost 5 bases and the J gene lost 4 bases, with 12 bases spanning the gap. The CDR3 length is 14 residues. In DNA form, the CDR3 reads TGTGCCATCAGTACCGGGGTCGCGTACAATGAGCAGTTCTTC. Translated: CAISTGVAYNEQFF.

The CDR3 region has the DNA TGCAGCGTCGGGGCGGTGAACACTGAAGCTTTCTTT. Translation: CSVGAVNTEAFF. The genes are TRBV29-1 and TRBJ1-1; D possibly corresponds to TRBD1 (5 bases). CDR1 and CDR2 from the germline V gene are SQVTM and ANQGSEA. The CDR3 loop spans 12 amino acids. The germline V and J ends were trimmed by 6 bases and 0 bases, with 8 bases remaining between them.

The gene calls are TRBV11-2 and TRBJ2-4; TRBD2 aligns across 10 bases. This CDR3 contains 16 residues. V lost 7 bases, J lost 3 bases, and 9 bases stayed unmatched. In germline, CDR1 is SGHAT, CDR2 FQNNGV. The CDR3 is CASTPGAGGVKNIQYF. For the CDR3, the DNA is TGTGCCAGCACCCCTGGAGCGGGAGGGGTCAAAAACATTCAGTACTTC.

The chain employs TRBV6-1 and TRBJ2-3; D gene uncertain. With 2 bases removed from V and 0 bases from J, the gap between germline ends came to 9 bases. Germline CDR1 is MNHNS and CDR2 is SASEGT. The CDR3 loop spans 15 amino acids. The CDR3 nucleotides are TGTGCCAGCAGTGAATCAGCCTATAGCACAGATACGCAGTATTTT. Translated: CASSESAYSTDTQYF.

This chain uses TRBV29-1 with TRBJ1-5, with D perhaps TRBD1 (5 bases). V dropped 6 bases and J dropped 2 bases, with 14 bases sitting between them. The CDR3 loop spans 14 amino acids. Looked up from germline, CDR1 is SQVTM and CDR2 is ANQGSEA. The CDR3 protein is CSVSQGRGNQPQHF. CDR3 DNA: TGCAGCGTCTCCCAGGGTAGGGGCAATCAGCCCCAGCATTTT.

The chain has TRBV9 and TRBJ1-1; D not certain. CDR1 is SGDLS, CDR2 YYNGEE, per germline. The V and J ends lost 3 bases and 1 base respectively, with 10 bases between them. This CDR3 contains 14 residues. The CDR3 here is CASSAGRWNTEAFF. The CDR3 DNA follows: TGTGCCAGCAGCGCCGGAAGATGGAACACTGAAGCTTTCTTT.

The chain carries TRBV18 and TRBJ2-4; a weak D match, TRBD1 (6 bases). CDR1 is KGHSH and CDR2 is LQKENI in the germline V gene. The length of the CDR3 is 14 residues. V shed 2 bases and J shed 6 bases, with 11 bases lying between them. The CDR3 sequence is CASSPGIGGNIQYF. Here the CDR3 DNA reads TGTGCCAGCTCACCAGGTATAGGGGGAAACATTCAGTACTTC.

J is TRBJ1-2 and V is TRBV18; possibly TRBD1 for D (6 bases). V gave up 0 bases and J gave up 4 bases, with 12 bases separating them. Per germline, CDR1 KGHSH and CDR2 LQKENI. CDR3 length: 15 residues. The CDR3 region has the DNA TGTGCCAGCTCACCACCGAAGGGGGGAGGCTATGGCTACACCTTC. This encodes CASSPPKGGGYGYTF.